Shown below are 23 T cell receptor beta chains from a single sample sequenced in a study of cytomegalovirus exposure and HLA in healthy donors. A multiplex PCR was run with 60 Vbeta primers and 13 Jbeta primers. Here immunoSEQ multiplex PCR was the method, and the copy in TCRdb shows in-frame clones only, minus some. The sample consists of around 130,000 clones, approximately 80% of them appearing once. Material: PBMCs. All receptors derive from a male donor in good health and CMV-seropositive.

This clone was detected once. This chain joins TRBV7-3 and TRBJ2-5, with a tentative D call TRBD2 (6 bases). The CDR3 is made up of 15 amino acids. Germline CDR1 reads SGHTA; CDR2 reads FQGTGA. V lost 4 bases and J lost 1, with 13 bases in between. The CDR3 DNA is TGTGCCAGCAGCTCAGAAGCGGGCGGCCAAGAGACCCAGTACTTC. Protein: CASSSEAGGQETQYF.

This chain joins TRBV28 and TRBJ2-4; 7 bases fit TRBD1. Germline assignment: CDR1 MDHEN and CDR2 SYDVKM. The CDR3 runs 13 residues. Trimming removed 9 bases from V and 5 bases from J; junction bases left unmatched: 7. The CDR3 nucleotides read TGTGCCAGTACGACAGGGCCCGAAAACATTCAGTACTTC. Its translation: CASTTGPENIQYF.

The rearrangement uses TRBV5-4 and TRBJ2-5; 16 nucleotides match TRBD2. V lost 3 bases, J lost 1 base, and 3 bases stayed unmatched. The CDR3 spans 17 residues. Looked up from germline, CDR1 is SGHNT and CDR2 is YYREEE (reference sequence). The CDR3 sequence is CASSSGLAGGTQETQYF. In DNA, the CDR3 is TGTGCCAGCAGCTCGGGACTAGCGGGAGGGACCCAAGAGACCCAGTACTTC. Full variable domain (remainder filled in from reference TRBV5-4 and TRBJ2-5): ETGVTQSPTHLIKTRGQQVTLRCSSQSGHNTVSWYQQALGQGPQFIFQYYREEENGRGNFPPRFSGLQFPNYSSELNVNALELDDSALYLCASSSGLAGGTQETQYFGPGTRLLVL.

The chain combines TRBV15 with TRBJ2-7; 7 bases are shared with TRBD1. The CDR3 sequence is 14 residues long. V lost 0 bases to trimming and J lost 2 bases; unmatched junction nucleotides: 1. Looked up from germline, CDR1 is LNHNV and CDR2 is YYDKDF (reference sequence). CDR3 amino acids: CATSREGTAYEQYF. The CDR3 DNA is TGTGCCACCAGCAGAGAAGGGACAGCCTACGAGCAGTACTTC.

V gene TRBV5-1 combines with J gene TRBJ1-1, with TRBD1 as a possible D gene (5 bases). Germline assignment: CDR1 SGHRS and CDR2 YFSETQ. The V gene lost 0 bases and the J gene lost 8 bases, with 11 bases spanning the gap. CDR3 length equals 13 residues. The CDR3 loop is CASSLDYDREAFF. In DNA form, the CDR3 reads TGCGCCAGCAGCTTGGATTATGACAGAGAAGCTTTCTTT.

The CDR3 is CASSIVAGVVETQYF. The CDR3 nucleotides read TGTGCCAGTAGTATAGTAGCGGGAGTGGTAGAGACCCAGTACTTC. This chain links TRBV19 with TRBJ2-5; TRBD2 matches 9 bases. The germline V gene has CDR1 LNHDA and CDR2 SQIVND (reference sequence). V dropped 1 base and J dropped 4; count of bases not matched to a gene: 4. The CDR3 has 15 amino acids.

This clone has a handful of counts. The gene calls are TRBV7-2 and TRBJ2-3; 11 bases line up with TRBD2. With 4 bases clipped from V and 1 base from J, the junction kept 1 base outside the gene matches. The CDR3 extends over 15 amino acids. Germline V gene data show CDR1 as SGHTA and CDR2 as FQGNSA. CDR3 in amino acids: CASSSGLAGTDTQYF. The DNA of the CDR3 is TGTGCCAGCAGCTCGGGACTAGCGGGCACAGATACGCAGTATTTT.

In its sample, this clone was seen a few times. V gene TRBV2 combines with J gene TRBJ2-6, with D perhaps TRBD2 (7 bases). The CDR3 extends over 20 amino acids. V lost 10 bases, J lost 0 bases, and 28 bases lay in between. Germline lookup yields CDR1 SNHLY and CDR2 FYNNEI. Here the CDR3 reads CAILSGAEWGGHSGANVLTF. The CDR3 region has the DNA TGTGCCATCCTGTCGGGGGCTGAGTGGGGGGGTCACTCTGGGGCCAACGTCCTGACTTTC.

On this clone itself: At one boundary the junction diverges from the germline segment, which might be a read error. The chain employs TRBV4-2 and TRBJ1-5, with D uncertain. Germline CDR1 reads LGHNA; CDR2 reads YNFKEQ. The CDR3 has 15 residues. The CDR3 loop reads CASSQVRNSDQPQHF. CDR3 coding DNA: TGTGCCAGCAGCCAAGTCAGGAATAGCGATCAGCCCCAGCATTTT.

V gene TRBV5-1 combines with J gene TRBJ2-3, with 9 positions matching TRBD1. V was pared by 2 bases and J by 1 base, with 5 bases of the junction left unmatched. Germline V gives CDR1 SGHRS, CDR2 YFSETQ. This CDR3 has 16 residues. CDR3 region: CASSLLQGAGTDTQYF. CDR3 nucleotide sequence: TGCGCCAGCAGCTTATTACAGGGGGCTGGCACAGATACGCAGTATTTT. Supplemented by reference TRBV5-1 and TRBJ2-3, the full variable domain reads KAGVTQTPRYLIKTRGQQVTLSCSPISGHRSVSWYQQTPGQGLQFLFEYFSETQRNKGNFPGRFSGRQFSNSRSEMNVSTLELGDSALYLCASSLLQGAGTDTQYFGPGTRLTVL.

The chain combines TRBV28 with TRBJ2-6, with 7 bases identical to TRBD1. The CDR3 runs to 15 residues. J was trimmed by 2 bases and V by 4 bases; bases with no gene match: 2. CDR1 and CDR2 from the germline V gene are MDHEN and SYDVKM. CDR3 loop: CASSSTGAGANVLTF. CDR3 bases: TGTGCCAGCAGTTCTACAGGGGCTGGGGCCAACGTCCTGACTTTC.

This clone was observed a handful of times. The chain joins TRBV11-2 to TRBJ1-6; D perhaps matches TRBD1 (5 bases). The CDR3 is 15 amino acids. The germline V gene has CDR1 SGHAT and CDR2 FQNNGV. The V end lost 8 bases, the J end lost 4 bases, and 15 bases lay between the germline ends. CDR3 nucleotides: TGTGCCAGCGCCGTGGGGACTATTTATAATTCACCCCTCCACTTT. Translating it yields CASAVGTIYNSPLHF.

The gene calls are TRBV11-2 and TRBJ2-3; TRBD2 matches 7 bases. Germline V CDR1 and CDR2: SGHAT, FQNNGV. This CDR3 is built from 17 residues. V lost 0 bases and J lost 3; bases outside the gene matches: 9. The CDR3 sequence: CASSLEALRGSTDTQYF. The CDR3 DNA reads TGTGCCAGCAGCTTAGAGGCACTCCGCGGGAGTACAGATACGCAGTATTTT.

This sequence joins TRBV4-1 and TRBJ2-7; D might be TRBD1 (6 bases). There are 11 residues in the CDR3. Germline CDR1 reads MGHRA; CDR2 reads YSYEKL. The V gene lost 9 bases and the J gene lost 6 bases, with 12 bases spanning the gap. CDR3 loop: CARNLGGEQYF. Here the CDR3 DNA reads TGCGCCAGGAATTTAGGGGGCGAGCAGTACTTC.

This chain uses TRBV18 with TRBJ1-1; D might be TRBD1 (6 bases). Germline assignment: CDR1 KGHSH and CDR2 LQKENI. CDR3 size: 14 residues. Trimming took 0 bases from V and 3 from J, leaving 8 bases between them. This chain's CDR3 is CASSPPTGYTEAFF. In DNA, the CDR3 is TGTGCCAGCTCACCACCGACAGGATACACTGAAGCTTTCTTT. Using reference TRBV18 and TRBJ1-1 for the parts outside the CDR3, the full variable domain is NAGVMQNPRHLVRRRGQEARLRCSPMKGHSHVYWYRQLPEEGLKFMVYLQKENIIDESGMPKERFSAEFPKEGPSILRIQQVVRGDSAAYFCASSPPTGYTEAFFGQGTRLTVV.

The chain has TRBV7-9 and TRBJ2-7; 9 positions agree with TRBD2. Per the germline V gene, CDR1 is SEHNR and CDR2 is FQNEAQ (reference sequence). Trimming removed 2 bases from V and 5 bases from J; junction bases left unmatched: 10. The CDR3 loop spans 16 amino acids. The CDR3 nucleotides are TGTGCCAGCAGCTTAAAGCGGGAGGATAGTAGAGACGAGCAGTACTTC. It encodes CASSLKREDSRDEQYF.

The chain links TRBV2 to TRBJ2-7; D unresolved. The CDR3 loop spans 13 amino acids. Germline CDR1 SNHLY, CDR2 FYNNEI. V dropped 3 bases and J dropped 0 bases, with 6 bases sitting between them. CDR3 sequence: CASSEGSSYEQYF. CDR3 coding DNA: TGTGCCAGCAGTGAGGGCAGCTCCTACGAGCAGTACTTC. Full variable domain (remainder filled in from reference TRBV2 and TRBJ2-7): EPEVTQTPSHQVTQMGQEVILRCVPISNHLYFYWYRQILGQKVEFLVSFYNNEISEKSEIFDDQFSVERPDGSNFTLKIRSTKLEDSAMYFCASSEGSSYEQYFGPGTRLTVT.

The genes are TRBV7-2 and TRBJ1-3; the match to TRBD1 covers 8 bases. Per the germline V gene, CDR1 is SGHTA and CDR2 is FQGNSA. V shed 5 bases and J 8 bases; nucleotides not matched to a gene: 8. The CDR3 has 14 amino acids. CDR3 sequence (DNA): TGTGCCAGCAGCGCCACAGGGGGAGTCGACACCATATATTTT. Its translation: CASSATGGVDTIYF. Using reference TRBV7-2 and TRBJ1-3 for the parts outside the CDR3, the full variable domain is GAGVSQSPSNKVTEKGKDVELRCDPISGHTALYWYRQSLGQGLEFLIYFQGNSAPDKSGLPSDRFSAERTGGSVSTLTIQRTQQEDSAVYLCASSATGGVDTIYFGEGSWLTVV.

In this sample, this clone turned up a few times. V usage is TRBV5-4 and J usage is TRBJ2-1, with 7 bases aligning to TRBD2. From germline, CDR1 is SGHNT and CDR2 YYREEE (reference sequence). The junction had 5 bases not matched to a gene; V was cut back by 1 base and J by 7 bases. CDR3 length equals 14 residues. The CDR3 protein is CASSLRLAGNEQFF. Written as DNA, the CDR3 is TGTGCCAGCAGCTTGCGACTAGCTGGGAATGAGCAGTTCTTC.

This clone has more than one count but fewer than ten. The V gene is TRBV11-3, the J gene TRBJ2-7; 7 bases fit TRBD1. The CDR3 has 15 amino acids. Germline assignment: CDR1 SGHNT and CDR2 YENEEA. Unmatched junction bases numbered 14, after V lost 5 bases and J lost 7 bases. CDR3 nucleotides: TGTGCCAGCAGCCCCGGGACAGTTGAACGTCGGGAGCAGTACTTC. Translated, it gives CASSPGTVERREQYF.

The V gene is TRBV4-1, the J gene TRBJ1-2, with TRBD1 as a possible D gene (5 bases). The V and J ends lost 4 bases and 3 bases respectively, with 9 bases between them. Germline CDR1 is MGHRA and CDR2 is YSYEKL. There are 13 residues in the CDR3. For the CDR3, the DNA is TGCGCCAGCAGCCCTCGGGGGGACTATGGCTACACCTTC. Protein product: CASSPRGDYGYTF.

The rearrangement links TRBV7-9 to TRBJ2-7; 8 bases are shared with TRBD1. Looked up from germline, CDR1 is SEHNR and CDR2 is FQNEAQ (reference sequence). The CDR3 length is 14 residues. The V segment lost 5 bases and the J segment 1 base; nucleotides outside the gene matches: 4. The CDR3 region has the DNA TGTGCCAGCAGCCTGAGACAGGGGTCCTACGAGCAGTACTTC. Translated: CASSLRQGSYEQYF. Based on the CDR3 plus reference TRBV7-9 and TRBJ2-7, the full variable domain is DTGVSQNPRHKITKRGQNVTFRCDPISEHNRLYWYRQTLGQGPEFLTYFQNEAQLEKSRLLSDRFSAERPKGSFSTLEIQRTEQGDSAMYLCASSLRQGSYEQYFGPGTRLTVT.

This chain joins TRBV28 and TRBJ1-1, with a weak D call TRBD1 (5 bases). The CDR3 extends over 14 amino acids. V lost 5 bases, J lost 2 bases, and 12 bases lay in between. The germline V gene has CDR1 MDHEN and CDR2 SYDVKM. This chain's CDR3 is CASSLRQTNTEAFF. The CDR3 DNA follows: TGTGCCAGCAGTCTTCGACAGACCAACACTGAAGCTTTCTTT.